This TCR beta chain derives from a study of OX40 agonist ivuxolimab in advanced cancers. With 4 bases removed from V and 11 bases from J, the gap between germline ends came to 15 bases. Germline V gene data show CDR1 as MNHEY and CDR2 as SVGAGI. There are 13 residues in the CDR3. The data were produced by immunoSEQ multiplex PCR, yet TCRdb's version contains in-frame clones alone and is incomplete. The sample includes tens of thousands of clones, 75% to 90% seen only once; the top ten take roughly 25%. The receptor comes from an adult with an advanced solid tumor such as melanoma, head and neck, liver or kidney cancer. The V call is TRBV6-5, the J call TRBJ1-5; D not certain. Sequenced here: CD4+ or CD8+ T cells sorted from blood, sampled in a trial of the OX40 agonist ivuxolimab. CDR3 DNA sequence: TGTGCCAGCAGTTTCGACATGGTAAGGGCCCAGCATTTT. This translates into CASSFDMVRAQHF.